This T cell receptor (beta chain) originates from a study of blood T cell repertoires in COVID-19. Study-wide background: The United States, Italy and Spain provided the acute and convalescent COVID-19 samples. T cells, B-cell-depleted T cells, or PBMCs supplied cDNA or gDNA.

How the authors handled the data: It was from reference gene primer amplification that nucleated cell counts were estimated. The data were produced by immunoSEQ multiplex PCR, yet TCRdb's version contains in-frame clones alone and is incomplete. D and trimming come from the DNA, and the V and J calls and clone size come from that table. The table lists 87,000 or so clones, approximately 80% of them singletons. The length of the CDR3 is 15 residues. Germline V CDR1 and CDR2: SSHAT, FNYEAQ (reference sequence). Comments on this clone: One junction end does not reproduce the germline sequence, and a read error may be involved.

This chain connects TRBV7-7 to TRBJ1-3; D may be TRBD1 (5 bases). Sequencing was carried out using peripheral blood. The clonotype comes from a woman in her seventies with acute or convalescent COVID-19. The CDR3 bases are TGTGCTAGCAGCTTAGGACACTCCTCTGGAAACACCATATATTTT. This sequence encodes CASSLGHSSGNTIYF.